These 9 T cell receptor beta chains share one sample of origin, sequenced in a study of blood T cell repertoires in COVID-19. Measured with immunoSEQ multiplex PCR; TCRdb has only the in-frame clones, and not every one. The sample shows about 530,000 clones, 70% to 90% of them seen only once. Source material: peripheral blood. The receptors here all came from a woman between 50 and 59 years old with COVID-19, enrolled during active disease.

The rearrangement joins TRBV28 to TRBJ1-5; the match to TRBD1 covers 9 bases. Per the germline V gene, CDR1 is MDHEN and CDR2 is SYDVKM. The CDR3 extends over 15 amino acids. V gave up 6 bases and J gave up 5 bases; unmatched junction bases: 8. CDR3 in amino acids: CASSARDRVYQPQHF. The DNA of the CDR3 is TGTGCCAGCAGCGCAAGGGACAGGGTCTATCAGCCCCAGCATTTT. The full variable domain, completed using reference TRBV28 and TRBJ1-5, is DVKVTQSSRYLVKRTGEKVFLECVQDMDHENMFWYRQDPGLGLRLIYFSYDVKMKEKGDIPEGYSVSREKKERFSLILESASTNQTSMYLCASSARDRVYQPQHFGDGTRLSIL.

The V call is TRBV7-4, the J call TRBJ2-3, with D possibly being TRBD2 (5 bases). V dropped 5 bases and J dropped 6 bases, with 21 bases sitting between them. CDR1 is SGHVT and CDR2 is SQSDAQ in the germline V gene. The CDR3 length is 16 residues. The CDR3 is CASSRKKAGGPDTQYF. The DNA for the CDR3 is TGTGCCAGCAGCCGCAAGAAGGCTGGAGGCCCCGATACGCAGTATTTT.

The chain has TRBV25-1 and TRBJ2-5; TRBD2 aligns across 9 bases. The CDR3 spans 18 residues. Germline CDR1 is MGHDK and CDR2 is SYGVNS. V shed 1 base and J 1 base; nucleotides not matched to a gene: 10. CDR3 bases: TGTGCCAGCAGTGAATTCGGGGGACTAGCAATTTCCCAAGAGACCCAGTACTTC. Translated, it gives CASSEFGGLAISQETQYF.

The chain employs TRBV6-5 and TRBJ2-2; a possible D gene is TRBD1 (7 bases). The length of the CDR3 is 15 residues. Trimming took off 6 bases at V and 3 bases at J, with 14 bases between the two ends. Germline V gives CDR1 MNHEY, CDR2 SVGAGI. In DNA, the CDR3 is TGTGCCAGCAGGGCGGGACAGACGTACACCGGGGAGCTGTTTTTT. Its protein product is CASRAGQTYTGELFF.

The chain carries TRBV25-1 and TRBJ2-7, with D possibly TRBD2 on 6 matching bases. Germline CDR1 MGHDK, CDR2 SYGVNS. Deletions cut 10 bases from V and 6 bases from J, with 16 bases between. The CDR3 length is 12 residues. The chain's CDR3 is CATTHLGGEQYF. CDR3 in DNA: TGTGCCACCACCCATTTGGGGGGCGAGCAGTACTTC.

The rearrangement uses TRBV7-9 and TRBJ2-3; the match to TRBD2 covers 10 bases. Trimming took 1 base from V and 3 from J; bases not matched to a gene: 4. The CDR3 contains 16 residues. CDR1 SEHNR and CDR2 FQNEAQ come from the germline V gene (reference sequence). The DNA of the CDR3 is TGTGCCAGCAGCTTAGGAAGCGGGGGGGCAACAGATACGCAGTATTTT. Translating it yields CASSLGSGGATDTQYF. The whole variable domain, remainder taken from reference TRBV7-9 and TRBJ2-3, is DTGVSQNPRHKITKRGQNVTFRCDPISEHNRLYWYRQTLGQGPEFLTYFQNEAQLEKSRLLSDRFSAERPKGSFSTLEIQRTEQGDSAMYLCASSLGSGGATDTQYFGPGTRLTVL.

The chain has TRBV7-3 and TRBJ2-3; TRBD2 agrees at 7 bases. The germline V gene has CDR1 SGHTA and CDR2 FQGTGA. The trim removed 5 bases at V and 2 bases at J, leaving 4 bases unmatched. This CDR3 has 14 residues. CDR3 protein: CASSPRDYTDTQYF. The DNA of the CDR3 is TGTGCCAGCAGCCCAAGGGACTACACAGATACGCAGTATTTT.

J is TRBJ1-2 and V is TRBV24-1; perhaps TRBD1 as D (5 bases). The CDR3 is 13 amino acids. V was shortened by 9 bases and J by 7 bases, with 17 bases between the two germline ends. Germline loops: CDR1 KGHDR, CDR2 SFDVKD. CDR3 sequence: CATSRGREGGYTF. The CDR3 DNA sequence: TGTGCCACCTCCCGGGGCAGGGAGGGTGGCTACACCTTC.

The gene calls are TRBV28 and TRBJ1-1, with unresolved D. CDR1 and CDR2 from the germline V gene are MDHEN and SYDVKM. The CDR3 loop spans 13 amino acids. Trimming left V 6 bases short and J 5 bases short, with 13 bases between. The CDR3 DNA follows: TGTGCCAGCAGGCCCCGAGAGGGTACTGAAGCTTTCTTT. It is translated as CASRPREGTEAFF.